These 10 T cell receptor beta chains share one sample of origin, sequenced in a study of CD8+ T cells in alopecia areata. Reverse transcribed after extraction, RNA yielded cDNA as the sequencing template. Generated by immunoSEQ multiplex PCR, the TCRdb table keeps only in-frame clones and is missing some. Of about 180,000 clones listed, more than 60% were seen once; the top ten hold more than 1.5%. Sequenced here: CD4+ T cells sorted from blood, sampled at week 0. The receptors here all came from a human donor with alopecia areata.

The chain combines TRBV15 with TRBJ2-5; TRBD2 matches 7 bases. The V segment lost 4 bases and the J segment 0 bases; nucleotides outside the gene matches: 2. CDR3 length equals 14 residues. Germline CDR1 LNHNV, CDR2 YYDKDF (reference sequence). The CDR3 DNA sequence: TGTGCCACCAGCATGGGGGGGTACCAAGAGACCCAGTACTTC. Amino acid sequence: CATSMGGYQETQYF.

This clone has more than one count but fewer than ten. This chain uses TRBV7-2 with TRBJ2-5; 9 positions agree with TRBD2. CDR1 and CDR2 (germline): SGHTA, FQGNSA. This CDR3 has 15 residues. J was trimmed by 2 bases and V by 2 bases; bases with no gene match: 3. In DNA form, the CDR3 reads TGTGCCAGCAGCTTAAGCGGGGGGCCTCAAGAGACCCAGTACTTC. Translation: CASSLSGGPQETQYF.

This rearrangement joins TRBV20-1 to TRBJ2-7; D is unclear. This CDR3 has 10 amino acids. CDR1 and CDR2 (germline): DFQATT, SNEGSKA (reference sequence). V gave up 4 bases and J gave up 5 bases, with 6 bases separating them. The CDR3 DNA follows: TGCAGTGCTATTAGGGACGAGCAGTACTTC. Amino acid sequence: CSAIRDEQYF.

CDR3 nucleotide sequence: TGTGCCAGCAGTGAATCCCAATTGGCCTACGAGCAGTACTTC. Translating gives CASSESQLAYEQYF. V and J are TRBV2 and TRBJ2-7, with no clear D. V lost 2 bases and J lost 2, with 10 bases in between. The CDR3 is 14 amino acids. Germline CDR1 is SNHLY and CDR2 is FYNNEI.

V is TRBV30 and J is TRBJ2-6; D perhaps matches TRBD1 (6 bases). Germline values: CDR1 GTSNPN, CDR2 SVGIG (reference sequence). The CDR3 has 15 amino acids. The CDR3 spells CAYKQGRSGANVLTF. CDR3 bases: TGTGCGTACAAACAGGGCCGCTCTGGGGCCAACGTCCTGACTTTC.

V is TRBV30 and J is TRBJ2-2, with 14 bases matching TRBD2. Germline V CDR1 and CDR2: GTSNPN, SVGIG (reference sequence). The trim removed 0 bases at V and 2 bases at J, leaving 8 bases unmatched. This CDR3 is 19 amino acids long. The CDR3 region has the DNA TGTGCCTGGAGTGTACCCGGACTAGCGGGGGGCCCAAACACCGGGGAGCTGTTTTTT. It encodes CAWSVPGLAGGPNTGELFF.

The gene calls are TRBV13 and TRBJ1-1; 9 bases line up with TRBD1. CDR1 PRHDT and CDR2 FYEKMQ come from the germline V gene (reference sequence). CDR3 length: 13 residues. J gave up 11 bases and V 5 bases, and 9 bases lay outside the gene matches. The CDR3 DNA reads TGTGCCAGCAGCGCGACAGGGGGGAATAGGGCTTTCTTT. Translating it yields CASSATGGNRAFF.

This rearrangement joins TRBV30 to TRBJ1-6; D gene ambiguous. Germline CDR1 reads GTSNPN; CDR2 reads SVGIG (reference sequence). V gave up 4 bases and J gave up 8 bases, with 15 bases separating them. The CDR3 is 14 amino acids. The CDR3 loop reads CAWTARLEDSPLHF. As DNA, the CDR3 is TGTGCCTGGACGGCGCGTTTGGAGGATTCACCCCTCCACTTT. Combining the CDR3 with reference TRBV30 and TRBJ1-6 gives the whole variable domain SQTIHQWPATLVQPVGSPLSLECTVEGTSNPNLYWYRQAAGRGLQLLFYSVGIGQISSEVPQNLSASRPQDRQFILSSKKLLLSDSGFYLCAWTARLEDSPLHFGNGTRLTVT.

This clone was counted a few times. This chain joins TRBV29-1 and TRBJ1-1, with D possibly being TRBD1 (5 bases). CDR3 length equals 12 residues. V was cut by 5 bases and J by 1 base, with 8 bases left in between. Germline assignment: CDR1 SQVTM and CDR2 ANQGSEA. Written as DNA, the CDR3 is TGCAGCGTTATCGGACAGAACACTGAAGCTTTCTTT. Translating gives CSVIGQNTEAFF.

This clone appeared a few times. This sequence joins TRBV4-3 and TRBJ2-1; 8 positions match TRBD2. Trimming removed 8 bases from V and 7 bases from J; junction bases left unmatched: 16. The CDR3 is made up of 16 amino acids. CDR1 is LGHNA and CDR2 is YSLEER in the germline V gene. In DNA form, the CDR3 reads TGCGCCAGCCAAACGGGACTAGACCGTCAGGGGAATGAGCAGTTCTTC. Its protein is CASQTGLDRQGNEQFF.